These 21 T cell receptor beta chains share one sample of origin, sequenced in a study of blood T cell repertoires in COVID-19. Assay used: immunoSEQ multiplex PCR; TCRdb lists only in-frame clones, some missing. The sample lists 80,000 to 130,000 clones; over 85% were seen once. The sample was peripheral blood. The receptors were gathered from a man aged 70-80 years with acute or convalescent COVID-19.

The gene calls are TRBV24-1 and TRBJ2-1, with TRBD2 as a possible D gene (6 bases). Between the trimmed V and J ends, which lost 7 bases and 5 bases, there was a span of 11 bases. CDR3 length: 13 amino acids. CDR1 and CDR2 from the germline V gene are KGHDR and SFDVKD. In nucleotides, the CDR3 is TGTGCCACCAGGCCGGGACTTAACAATGAGCAGTTCTTC. It encodes CATRPGLNNEQFF.

This clone was counted once. V usage is TRBV5-6 and J usage is TRBJ2-5, with a weak D call TRBD1 (6 bases). Trimming took 5 bases from V and 2 from J, leaving 13 bases between them. The CDR3 runs 14 residues. Germline lookup yields CDR1 SGHDT and CDR2 YYEEEE. CDR3 coding DNA: TGTGCCAGCAGTCTACAGGGTCCTCAAGAGACCCAGTACTTC. Residues: CASSLQGPQETQYF. The entire variable domain, with the rest obtained from reference TRBV5-6 and TRBJ2-5, is as follows: DAGVTQSPTHLIKTRGQQVTLRCSPKSGHDTVSWYQQALGQGPQFIFQYYEEEERQRGNFPDRFSGHQFPNYSSELNVNALLLGDSALYLCASSLQGPQETQYFGPGTRLLVL.

The genes are TRBV18 and TRBJ1-3; D unresolved. The CDR3 contains 13 residues. The V end lost 3 bases, the J end lost 0 bases, and 3 bases lay between the germline ends. The germline V gene has CDR1 KGHSH and CDR2 LQKENI. The CDR3 DNA follows: TGTGCCAGCTCACCCCGCTCTGGAAACACCATATATTTT. Translating gives CASSPRSGNTIYF.

V gene TRBV7-9 combines with J gene TRBJ1-1; D gene ambiguous. In germline, CDR1 is SEHNR, CDR2 FQNEAQ (reference sequence). CDR3 length: 16 residues. The V end was cut by 4 bases, the J end by 4 bases, with 19 bases between. For the CDR3, the DNA is TGTGCCAGCAGCTCTGGACTGAGGACGTATATCACTGAAGCTTTCTTT. Translating gives CASSSGLRTYITEAFF.

The chain couples TRBV2 to TRBJ1-6, with 9 nucleotides matching TRBD1. With V trimmed by 5 bases and J by 7 bases, 3 bases remained unmatched. The CDR3 sequence is 14 residues long. Per the germline V gene, CDR1 is SNHLY and CDR2 is FYNNEI. The CDR3 DNA reads TGTGCCAGCAGTAACGACAGGGGGAATTCACCCCTCCACTTT. It specifies CASSNDRGNSPLHF.

Here the CDR3 reads CASSESRTSGGAHYSSYNEQFF. DNA for the CDR3: TGCGCCAGCAGTGAGTCTCGGACTAGCGGGGGGGCCCACTACAGCTCCTACAATGAGCAGTTCTTC. The gene calls are TRBV10-2 and TRBJ2-1; 15 nucleotides line up with TRBD2. The CDR3 totals 22 residues. V lost 0 bases, J lost 0 bases, and 12 bases stayed unmatched. Looked up from germline, CDR1 is WSHSY and CDR2 is SAAADI.

A few counts support this clone. This chain uses TRBV18 with TRBJ2-1, with 7 bases lining up with TRBD1. V trimming: 5 bases; J trimming: 1 base; junction bases outside the gene matches: 5. This CDR3 contains 15 residues. Germline-derived CDR1 and CDR2 are KGHSH and LQKENI. CDR3 nucleotides: TGTGCCAGCTCATTCCGGGACAGATCCTACAATGAGCAGTTCTTC. Amino acid sequence: CASSFRDRSYNEQFF.

This sequence joins TRBV2 and TRBJ2-2; 7 nucleotides line up with TRBD1. The CDR3 runs to 15 residues. In germline, CDR1 is SNHLY, CDR2 FYNNEI. The J segment lost 4 bases and the V segment lost 11 bases, leaving 13 bases of the junction unmatched. CDR3 coding DNA: TGTGCCCGAGCAATTGGACAGGCGGGCACCGGGGAGCTGTTTTTT. Its translation is CARAIGQAGTGELFF.

The chain combines TRBV18 with TRBJ2-1; 7 bases match TRBD1. The V gene end was trimmed by 3 bases and the J gene end by 4 bases; junction bases not matched to a gene: 21. CDR1 is KGHSH and CDR2 is LQKENI in the germline V gene. This CDR3 spans 20 amino acids. The CDR3 protein is CASSPSGQDAHKPHYNEQFF. The CDR3 nucleotides read TGTGCCAGCTCACCCTCAGGACAGGACGCACACAAACCCCATTACAATGAGCAGTTCTTC.

This rearrangement joins TRBV6-5 to TRBJ1-6; possibly TRBD1 for D (5 bases). Trimming removed 6 bases at V and 6 bases at J, with 12 bases between. Germline V gives CDR1 MNHEY, CDR2 SVGAGI. The CDR3 extends over 14 amino acids. The CDR3 region is CASRGGVRNSPLHF. The CDR3 bases are TGTGCCAGCAGGGGAGGGGTGCGTAATTCACCCCTCCACTTT.

The chain recombines TRBV19 with TRBJ1-5, with D maybe TRBD1 (6 bases). V lost 3 bases and J lost 4, with 16 bases in between. Germline CDR1 LNHDA, CDR2 SQIVND (reference sequence). The CDR3 contains 16 residues. The CDR3 DNA reads TGTGCCAGTAGTATGTCGGCGGGGGCTGGGAATCAGCCCCAGCATTTT. Translated, it gives CASSMSAGAGNQPQHF. Looking up the rest from reference TRBV19 and TRBJ1-5 gives the full variable domain: DGGITQSPKYLFRKEGQNVTLSCEQNLNHDAMYWYRQDPGQGLRLIYYSQIVNDFQKGDIAEGYSVSREKKESFPLTVTSAQKNPTAFYLCASSMSAGAGNQPQHFGDGTRLSIL.

This clone appeared once. CDR3 nucleotides: TGTGCCAGCAGTCTGTTTGGACAGGATAATTCACCCCTCCACTTT. It specifies CASSLFGQDNSPLHF. J is TRBJ1-6 and V is TRBV28, with TRBD1 identical over 7 bases. CDR3 length: 15 residues. From germline, CDR1 is MDHEN and CDR2 SYDVKM. The trim removed 5 bases at V and 5 bases at J, leaving 6 bases unmatched.

The chain recombines TRBV5-6 with TRBJ1-4, with D possibly matching TRBD1 (5 bases). The V end was cut by 1 base, the J end by 2 bases, with 12 bases between. Per the germline V gene, CDR1 is SGHDT and CDR2 is YYEEEE. The CDR3 extends over 16 amino acids. CDR3 DNA sequence: TGTGCCAGCAGCTTGAAACAGGAATCGACTAATGAAAAACTGTTTTTT. Translating it yields CASSLKQESTNEKLFF.

The V gene is TRBV5-5, the J gene TRBJ1-1; possible D gene TRBD1, 6 bases. This CDR3 is 14 amino acids long. The ends were cut back, 2 bases at V and 4 bases at J, with 12 bases in the middle. In germline, CDR1 is SGHKS, CDR2 YYEKEE (reference sequence). This chain's CDR3 is CASSFGQGSTEAFF. In nucleotides, the CDR3 is TGTGCCAGCAGCTTTGGGCAGGGGAGCACTGAAGCTTTCTTT.

The chain has TRBV7-8 and TRBJ1-2, with D unresolved. Germline loops: CDR1 SGHVS, CDR2 FQNEAQ. The CDR3 is made up of 14 amino acids. The V end lost 5 bases, the J end lost 4 bases, and 14 bases lay between the germline ends. Written as DNA, the CDR3 is TGTGCCAGCAGCCGGGAGCAAGCCGCCTATGGCTACACCTTC. It codes for CASSREQAAYGYTF.

The rearrangement links TRBV7-3 to TRBJ2-2, with D maybe TRBD2 (6 bases). Deletions cut 3 bases from V and 2 bases from J, with 16 bases between. The CDR3 consists of 17 residues. CDR1 and CDR2 (germline): SGHTA, FQGTGA. The CDR3 loop reads CASSLGGIAVNTGELFF. The CDR3 DNA reads TGTGCCAGCAGCTTGGGCGGTATAGCGGTAAACACCGGGGAGCTGTTTTTT.

This chain links TRBV18 with TRBJ1-2; TRBD1 might be the D (6 bases). The V and J ends lost 3 bases and 6 bases respectively, with 20 bases between them. Germline V gene data show CDR1 as KGHSH and CDR2 as LQKENI. CDR3 length: 16 amino acids. Here the CDR3 reads CASSPNRGILVNGYTF. The CDR3 DNA reads as TGTGCCAGCTCACCGAATAGGGGGATCCTGGTTAATGGCTACACCTTC.

The chain recombines TRBV7-6 with TRBJ2-3; D is perhaps TRBD1 (5 bases). Looked up from germline, CDR1 is SGHVS and CDR2 is FNYEAQ. The CDR3 is 16 amino acids. The V gene lost 1 base and the J gene lost 0 bases, with 11 bases spanning the gap. The DNA of the CDR3 is TGTGCCAGCAGCTTAGGACAGCCCACTAGCACAGATACGCAGTATTTT. Protein: CASSLGQPTSTDTQYF.

In DNA, the CDR3 is TGTGCCAGCAGCTTAGTTCCGGGAGGTGAGCAGTTCTTC. It codes for CASSLVPGGEQFF. The chain has TRBV7-7 and TRBJ2-1; 7 nucleotides align to TRBD2. Germline CDR1 SSHAT, CDR2 FNYEAQ (reference sequence). The CDR3 contains 13 residues. V gave up 1 base and J gave up 9 bases; unmatched junction bases: 3.

The chain carries TRBV9 and TRBJ2-1; 9 bases are shared with TRBD2. V lost 2 bases, J lost 8 bases, and 8 bases stayed unmatched. This CDR3 spans 15 amino acids. Looked up from germline, CDR1 is SGDLS and CDR2 is YYNGEE. The CDR3 bases are TGTGCCAGCAGCGTTCTCGCGGGAGGGCCCCATGAGCAGTTCTTC. Translating it yields CASSVLAGGPHEQFF.

This rearrangement joins TRBV30 to TRBJ1-5, with D perhaps TRBD1 (6 bases). Trimming left V 4 bases short and J 7 bases short, with 14 bases between. In germline, CDR1 is GTSNPN, CDR2 SVGIG (reference sequence). This CDR3 spans 13 amino acids. The CDR3 DNA reads as TGTGCCTGGACTCCGGGGGGCTGGCAGCCCCAGCATTTT. Amino acid sequence: CAWTPGGWQPQHF. Looking up the rest from reference TRBV30 and TRBJ1-5 gives the full variable domain: SQTIHQWPATLVQPVGSPLSLECTVEGTSNPNLYWYRQAAGRGLQLLFYSVGIGQISSEVPQNLSASRPQDRQFILSSKKLLLSDSGFYLCAWTPGGWQPQHFGDGTRLSIL.